This T cell receptor (beta chain) was recorded in a study of blood T cell repertoires in COVID-19. At the level of the study: PBMCs, B-cell-depleted T cells, or T cells provided the cDNA or gDNA that made up the material.

The protocol was immunoSEQ multiplex PCR, while the TCRdb copy is restricted to in-frame clones and leaves out a portion. The sample holds 150,000 to 200,000 clones, approximately 81% seen once. The CDR3 runs to 15 residues. The germline CDR1 and CDR2 sequences are WNHNN and SYGVQD (reference sequence). With V trimmed by 4 bases and J by 3 bases, 8 bases remained unmatched. This TCR derives from a human donor with acute or convalescent COVID-19. The donor label of this sample is uncertain. The J gene is TRBJ2-7, the V gene TRBV10-1, with TRBD2 identical over 8 bases. The sample taken for sequencing was peripheral blood. This CDR3 is CASSGGGLGVYEQYF. In DNA, the CDR3 is TGCGCCAGCAGTGGCGGGGGACTAGGGGTCTACGAGCAGTACTTC.